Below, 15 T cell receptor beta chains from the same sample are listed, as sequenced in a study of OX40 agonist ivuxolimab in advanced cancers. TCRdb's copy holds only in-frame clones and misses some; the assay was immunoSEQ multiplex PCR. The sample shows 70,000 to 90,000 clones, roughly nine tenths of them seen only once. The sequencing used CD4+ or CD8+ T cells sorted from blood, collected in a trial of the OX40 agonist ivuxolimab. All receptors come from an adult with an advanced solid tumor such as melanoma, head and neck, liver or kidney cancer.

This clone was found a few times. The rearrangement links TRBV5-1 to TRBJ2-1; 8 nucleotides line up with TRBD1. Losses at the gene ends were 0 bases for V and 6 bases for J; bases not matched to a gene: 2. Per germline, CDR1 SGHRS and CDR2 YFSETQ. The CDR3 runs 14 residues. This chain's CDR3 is CASSLGQGPNEQFF. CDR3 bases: TGCGCCAGCAGCTTGGGACAGGGGCCCAATGAGCAGTTCTTC.

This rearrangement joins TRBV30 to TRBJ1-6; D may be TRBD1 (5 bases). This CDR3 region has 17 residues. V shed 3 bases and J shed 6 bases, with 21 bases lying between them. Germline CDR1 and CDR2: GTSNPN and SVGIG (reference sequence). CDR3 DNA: TGTGCCTGGAGGACCCGGGGGGGGTTTGGGCCTAATTCACCCCTCCACTTT. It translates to CAWRTRGGFGPNSPLHF.

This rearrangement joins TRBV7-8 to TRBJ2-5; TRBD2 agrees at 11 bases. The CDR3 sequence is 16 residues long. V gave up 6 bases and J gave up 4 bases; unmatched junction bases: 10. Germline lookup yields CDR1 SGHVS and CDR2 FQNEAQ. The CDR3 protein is CASRVGLAVGGETQYF. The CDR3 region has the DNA TGTGCCAGCAGGGTGGGACTAGCGGTAGGGGGAGAGACCCAGTACTTC.

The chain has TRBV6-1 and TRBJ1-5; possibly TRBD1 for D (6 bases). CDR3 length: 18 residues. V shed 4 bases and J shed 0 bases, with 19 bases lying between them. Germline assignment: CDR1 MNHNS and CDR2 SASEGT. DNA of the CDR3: TGTGCCAGCAGTGGATCCCAGGGGTCTACCGGTAGCAATCAGCCCCAGCATTTT. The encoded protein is CASSGSQGSTGSNQPQHF.

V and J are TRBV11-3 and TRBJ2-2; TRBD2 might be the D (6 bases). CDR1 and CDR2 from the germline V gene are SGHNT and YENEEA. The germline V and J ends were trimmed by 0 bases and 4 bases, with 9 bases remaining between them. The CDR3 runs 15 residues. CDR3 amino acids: CASSLDPGVTGELFF. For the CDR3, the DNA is TGTGCCAGCAGCTTAGATCCGGGAGTCACCGGGGAGCTGTTTTTT. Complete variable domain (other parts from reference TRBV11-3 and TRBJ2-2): EAGVVQSPRYKIIEKKQPVAFWCNPISGHNTLYWYLQNLGQGPELLIRYENEEAVDDSQLPKDRFSAERLKGVDSTLKIQPAELGDSAVYLCASSLDPGVTGELFFGEGSRLTVL.

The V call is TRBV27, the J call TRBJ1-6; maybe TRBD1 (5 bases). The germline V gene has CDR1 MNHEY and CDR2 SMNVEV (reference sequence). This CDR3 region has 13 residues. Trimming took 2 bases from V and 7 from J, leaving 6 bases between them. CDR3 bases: TGTGCCAGCAGTTTAAAGGGGAATTCACCCCTCCACTTT. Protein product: CASSLKGNSPLHF.

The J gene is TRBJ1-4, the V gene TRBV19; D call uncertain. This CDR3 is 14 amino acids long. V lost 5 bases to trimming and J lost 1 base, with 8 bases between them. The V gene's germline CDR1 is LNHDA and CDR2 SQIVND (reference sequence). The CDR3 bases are TGTGCCAGTAGTGCGGACGTAACTAATGAAAAACTGTTTTTT. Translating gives CASSADVTNEKLFF.

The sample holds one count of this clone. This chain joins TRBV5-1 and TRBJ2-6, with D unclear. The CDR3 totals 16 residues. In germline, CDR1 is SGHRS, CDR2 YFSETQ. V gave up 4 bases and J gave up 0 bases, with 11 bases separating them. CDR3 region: CASSTDRFSGANVLTF. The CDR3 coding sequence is TGCGCCAGCAGCACGGACCGATTCTCTGGGGCCAACGTCCTGACTTTC.

The CDR3 loop is CASSNPTSGRYEQYF. In DNA, the CDR3 is TGTGCCAGCAGTAACCCGACTAGCGGGAGGTACGAGCAGTACTTC. This chain uses TRBV6-5 with TRBJ2-7, with TRBD2 identical over 13 bases. V lost 5 bases, J lost 4 bases, and 5 bases stayed unmatched. This CDR3 comprises 15 residues. Per germline, CDR1 MNHEY and CDR2 SVGAGI.

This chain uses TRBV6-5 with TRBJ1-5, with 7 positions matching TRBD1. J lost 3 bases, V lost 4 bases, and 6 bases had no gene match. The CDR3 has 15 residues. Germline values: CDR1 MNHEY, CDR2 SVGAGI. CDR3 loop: CASSFTGDVNQPQHF. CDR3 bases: TGTGCCAGCAGTTTTACAGGGGATGTCAATCAGCCCCAGCATTTT.

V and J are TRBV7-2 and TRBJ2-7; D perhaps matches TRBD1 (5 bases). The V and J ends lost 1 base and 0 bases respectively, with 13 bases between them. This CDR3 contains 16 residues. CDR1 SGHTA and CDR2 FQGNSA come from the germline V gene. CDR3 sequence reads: CASSLVAGPSSYEQYF. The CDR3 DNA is TGTGCCAGCAGCTTAGTTGCAGGGCCGAGCTCCTACGAGCAGTACTTC.

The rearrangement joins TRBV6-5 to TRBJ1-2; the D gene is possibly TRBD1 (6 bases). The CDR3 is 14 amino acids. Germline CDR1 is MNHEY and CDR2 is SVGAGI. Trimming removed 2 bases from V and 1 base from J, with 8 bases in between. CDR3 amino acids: CASSYGTFNYGYTF. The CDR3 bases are TGTGCCAGCAGTTACGGGACATTTAACTATGGCTACACCTTC.

The DNA of the CDR3 is TGCGCCAGCAGCCAGGAAGGGGCTAGCGGGGGAGTAGCCAAAAACATTCAGTACTTC. Protein: CASSQEGASGGVAKNIQYF. This chain links TRBV4-1 with TRBJ2-4, with TRBD2 identical over 10 bases. The V segment lost 3 bases and the J segment 0 bases; nucleotides outside the gene matches: 11. Looked up from germline, CDR1 is MGHRA and CDR2 is YSYEKL. The CDR3 runs 19 residues.

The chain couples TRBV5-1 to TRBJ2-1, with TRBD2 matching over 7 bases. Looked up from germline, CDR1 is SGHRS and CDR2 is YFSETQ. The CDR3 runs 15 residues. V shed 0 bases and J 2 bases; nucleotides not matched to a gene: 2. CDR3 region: CASSLGGTTYNEQFF. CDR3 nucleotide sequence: TGCGCCAGCAGCTTGGGCGGGACTACCTACAATGAGCAGTTCTTC.

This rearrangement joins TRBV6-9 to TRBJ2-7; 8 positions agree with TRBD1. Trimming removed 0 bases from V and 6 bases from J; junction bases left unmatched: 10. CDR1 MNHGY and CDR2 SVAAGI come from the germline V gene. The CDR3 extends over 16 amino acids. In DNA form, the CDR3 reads TGTGCCAGCAGTTATTCAAAGGCATACAGGGGGTCCGAGCAGTACTTC. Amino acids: CASSYSKAYRGSEQYF.